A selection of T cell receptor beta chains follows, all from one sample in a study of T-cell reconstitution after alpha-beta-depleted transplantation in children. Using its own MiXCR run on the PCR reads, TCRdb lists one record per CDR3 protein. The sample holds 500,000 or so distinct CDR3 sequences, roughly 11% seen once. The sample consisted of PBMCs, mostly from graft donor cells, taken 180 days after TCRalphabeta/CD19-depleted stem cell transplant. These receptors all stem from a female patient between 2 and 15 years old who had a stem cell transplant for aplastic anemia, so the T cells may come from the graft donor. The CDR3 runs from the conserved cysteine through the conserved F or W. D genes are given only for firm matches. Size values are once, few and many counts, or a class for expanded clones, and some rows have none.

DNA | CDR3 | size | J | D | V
TGTGCCAGCGGACCCAACTACACTAGCGGCTTACAAGAGACCCAGTACTTC | CASGPNYTSGLQETQYF | few | TRBJ2-5 | TRBD2 | TRBV9
TGTGCCAGCAGCCCACAACAGGGGGCTAATGAGCAGTTCTTC | CASSPQQGANEQFF | few | TRBJ2-1 | TRBD1 | TRBV7-2
TGTGCCAGCAGCCAAGATCGGGTAGGAGGTGGGAATGAGCAGTTCTTC | CASSQDRVGGGNEQFF | NA | TRBJ2-1 | NA | TRBV4-2
TGCAGCGCATTCCCCCAGGGTAGCACAGATACGCAGTATTTT | CSAFPQGSTDTQYF | NA | TRBJ2-3 | NA | TRBV29-1
TGTGCCAGCAGCTTATCCAATAAGCGGAAACAGGGGGCCTGGGAGACCCAGTACTTC | CASSLSNKRKQGAWETQYF | few | TRBJ2-5 | TRBD1 | TRBV13
TGTGCCAGCAGCTTAATGCGGGGAATCTTGAGGGGTGAGCAGTTCTTC | CASSLMRGILRGEQFF | NA | TRBJ2-1 | NA | TRBV7-2
TGCAGTGCTAGTCTGGGGGCCCGGGAGACCCAGTACTTC | CSASLGARETQYF | NA | TRBJ2-5 | NA | TRBV20-1
TGTGCCAGCAGCTTGGCTAGCGGCACAGATACGCAGTATTTT | CASSLASGTDTQYF | many | TRBJ2-3 | NA | TRBV7-3
TGCAGTGCTAGAGATGGTGCGGGAGACGCTAGCATTCAGTACTTC | CSARDGAGDASIQYF | many | TRBJ2-4 | TRBD2 | TRBV20-1
TGTGCCACCAGCAGATTAAAGGATGAGCAGTTCTTC | CATSRLKDEQFF | few | TRBJ2-1 | NA | TRBV15
TGTGCCAGCAGCTCCTGGGATGCGGGGCGTAGGGAAGCTTTCTTT | CASSSWDAGRREAFF | few | TRBJ1-1 | NA | TRBV5-5
TGTGCCAGCAGCGTAGATCAGCCGCGCGAGCAGTACTTC | CASSVDQPREQYF | few | TRBJ2-7 | NA | TRBV9
TGTGCCAGCCTGCGGGACAGGTTCCCCTACGAGCAGTACTTC | CASLRDRFPYEQYF | NA | TRBJ2-7 | TRBD1 | TRBV7-2
TGCAGTGCTAGAGATAGCCCGGGGGGCGCGGTGGGTGCCGGGGAGCTGTTTTTT | CSARDSPGGAVGAGELFF | few | TRBJ2-2 | NA | TRBV20-1
TGTGCCAGCAGTGAAACGGGGGCAACTAATGAAAAACTGTTTTTT | CASSETGATNEKLFF | few | TRBJ1-4 | NA | TRBV25-1
TGCGCCAGCAGCATTCTAGGACAGGGGAAAACCGGGGAGCTGTTTTTT | CASSILGQGKTGELFF | few | TRBJ2-2 | TRBD1 | TRBV5-1
TGCGCCAGCAGCTTCCGACTAGCGGGGGTCCAAGAGACCCAGTACTTC | CASSFRLAGVQETQYF | NA | TRBJ2-5 | TRBD2 | TRBV5-1
TGTGCCACCAGTGACCTTCCCTCAACCGGGACTAGCGGGATAAAGACCCAGTACTTC | CATSDLPSTGTSGIKTQYF | NA | TRBJ2-5 | TRBD2 | TRBV24-1
TGTGCCAGCAGCCAAGCCGGGACTAGCGGGAGTCCTATTCTCGGGTGGCCCGATCCGGATACGCAGTATTTT | CASSQAGTSGSPILGWPDPDTQYF | NA | TRBJ2-3 | TRBD2 | TRBV14
TGCAGTGCTCCGGACAGTCAAGGAGCTGAAGCTTTCTTT | CSAPDSQGAEAFF | few | TRBJ1-1 | NA | TRBV20-1
TGTGCCAGCAGCCGGAAGCGGGTGAACACTGAAGCTTTCTTT | CASSRKRVNTEAFF | many | TRBJ1-1 | NA | TRBV28
TGTGCCAGCAGCTCCAACGTGGGGGTAGGGTCCTACGAGCAGTACTTC | CASSSNVGVGSYEQYF | NA | TRBJ2-7 | NA | TRBV7-6
TGTGCCAGCAGTTCACAAGGACTAGCAAGGGTTCGCGAGCAGTACTTC | CASSSQGLARVREQYF | NA | TRBJ2-7 | TRBD2 | TRBV6-5
TGTGCCAGCAGTTGGGGAAGGGTCCGTCCCGAAGCTTTCTTT | CASSWGRVRPEAFF | NA | TRBJ1-1 | NA | TRBV6-5
TGTGCCAGCAGCTTCCTTAGGGCGGGAGTTCCTGGGGAGCTGTTTTTT | CASSFLRAGVPGELFF | few | TRBJ2-2 | NA | TRBV21-1
TGTGCCAGCAGATTGGGCCCAGCGGGCGAGCAGTACTTC | CASRLGPAGEQYF | NA | TRBJ2-7 | NA | TRBV28
TGTGCCAGCAGCTTGCTGACTAGTCTAGCCTCCTACAATGAGCAGTTCTTC | CASSLLTSLASYNEQFF | NA | TRBJ2-1 | NA | TRBV11-2
TGCAGCGTTATGACAGGTCCCCATGAGACCCAGTACTTC | CSVMTGPHETQYF | NA | TRBJ2-5 | NA | TRBV29-1
TGTGCCAGCAGGATGGACAGGTTCGCCGGGGAGCTGTTTTTT | CASRMDRFAGELFF | few | TRBJ2-2 | TRBD1 | TRBV28
TGTGCCAGCAGCTTAGGGCGGACAGCAGAGTATACGCAGTATTTT | CASSLGRTAEYTQYF | few | TRBJ2-3 | NA | TRBV7-9
TGTGCCAGCAGAGAGGGAATTGGTAATGAGCAGTTCTTC | CASREGIGNEQFF | few | TRBJ2-1 | NA | TRBV7-7
TGTGCCAGCGGTCGAATATCAGCAATAGGTGGCTATGGCTACACCTTC | CASGRISAIGGYGYTF | NA | TRBJ1-2 | NA | TRBV27
TGTGCCAGCAGCTCCTCCCGGGACAGCTTTGAAAAACTGTTTTTT | CASSSSRDSFEKLFF | NA | TRBJ1-4 | TRBD1 | TRBV7-8
TGTGCCAGCCGACCGGGAGGAGGTATAAATGAGCAGTTCTTC | CASRPGGGINEQFF | few | TRBJ2-1 | TRBD2 | TRBV28
TGCAGTGCTAGAGTGGACAGGCGGGCAGATACGCAGTATTTT | CSARVDRRADTQYF | many | TRBJ2-3 | TRBD1 | TRBV20-1
TGTGCCAGCAGCTTTTCGTCCGAGTATAACACTGAAGCTTTCTTT | CASSFSSEYNTEAFF | few | TRBJ1-1 | NA | TRBV11-2
TGTGCCAGCAGCCAAGATCTGACTTCATCTGTGTACAATGAGCAGTTCTTC | CASSQDLTSSVYNEQFF | few | TRBJ2-1 | NA | TRBV3-1
TGTGCCAGCAGCTTAGGTTCCGGCAGGGGAACAAATCAGCCCCAGCATTTT | CASSLGSGRGTNQPQHF | NA | TRBJ1-5 | NA | TRBV7-9
TGTGCCACCGGGAGGGTTTCCTACAATGAGCAGTTCTTC | CATGRVSYNEQFF | few | TRBJ2-1 | TRBD2 | TRBV6-6
TGTGCCAGCAGCTTAAGAGGGTTCGTTACCGCCCCGGCCAAAAACATTCAGTACTTC | CASSLRGFVTAPAKNIQYF | NA | TRBJ2-4 | NA | TRBV11-2
TGTGCCAGCAGTTTCCCCCGTAGGACAGGGGGATACGAGCAGTACTTC | CASSFPRRTGGYEQYF | NA | TRBJ2-7 | TRBD1 | TRBV6-5
TGTGCCAGCAGGCGGATGCTAGGGGATACGCAGTATTTT | CASRRMLGDTQYF | NA | TRBJ2-3 | NA | TRBV14
TGTGCCAGCAGTGAACCGCAGGGATATTACAATGAGCAGTTCTTC | CASSEPQGYYNEQFF | few | TRBJ2-1 | NA | TRBV6-1
TGTGCCAGCAGCGTAGCGTCGGGGCTAGCGGGAGTTATTGATACCCAGTACTTC | CASSVASGLAGVIDTQYF | NA | TRBJ2-5 | TRBD2 | TRBV9
TGCGCCAGCAGCCCTGACGAATACAATGAGCAGTTCTTC | CASSPDEYNEQFF | many | TRBJ2-1 | NA | TRBV5-1